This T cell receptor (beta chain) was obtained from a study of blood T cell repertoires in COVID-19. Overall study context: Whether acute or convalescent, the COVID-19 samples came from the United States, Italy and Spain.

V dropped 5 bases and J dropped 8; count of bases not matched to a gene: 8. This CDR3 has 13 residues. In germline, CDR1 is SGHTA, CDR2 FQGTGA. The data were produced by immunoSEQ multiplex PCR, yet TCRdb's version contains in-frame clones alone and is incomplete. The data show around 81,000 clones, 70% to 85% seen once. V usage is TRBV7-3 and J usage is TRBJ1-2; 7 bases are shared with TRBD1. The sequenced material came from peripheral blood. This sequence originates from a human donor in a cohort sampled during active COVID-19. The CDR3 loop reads CASSAEQGRGYTF. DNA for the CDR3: TGTGCCAGCAGCGCAGAACAGGGGCGCGGCTACACCTTC.